Listed below are T cell receptor beta chains from one sample, sequenced in a study of beta chain features in type 1 diabetes. Sequencing used immunoSEQ multiplex PCR; TCRdb keeps in-frame clones, though not all of them. The sample has hundreds of thousands of clones; roughly 12% are singletons. What was sequenced was naive CD4+ T cells from blood. The receptors shown here come from a man aged 18 to 29 with type 1 diabetes. The CDR3 runs from the conserved cysteine through the conserved F or W. A D gene is named only where the DNA matches it firmly. Clone size, where shown, is once, few, many, or a class for clones that have expanded.

len: 14
j_gene: TRBJ1-1
abundance: .
d_gene: .
v_gene: TRBV25-1
CDR3aa: CASTSVGQRTEAFF
CDR3nt: TGTGCCAGCACCTCCGTAGGGCAGCGGACTGAAGCTTTCTTT

len: 15
j_gene: TRBJ2-6
abundance: few
d_gene: .
v_gene: TRBV2
CDR3aa: CASNPGQSGANVLTF
CDR3nt: TGTGCCAGCAATCCCGGCCAGTCTGGGGCCAACGTCCTGACTTTC

len: 14
j_gene: TRBJ1-1
abundance: few
d_gene: .
v_gene: TRBV10-3
CDR3aa: CAISMTATNTEAFF
CDR3nt: TGTGCCATCAGTATGACAGCTACGAACACTGAAGCTTTCTTT

len: 15
j_gene: TRBJ2-4
abundance: .
d_gene: TRBD1
v_gene: TRBV27
CDR3aa: CASRSPSGQGYIQYF
CDR3nt: TGTGCCAGCAGGTCCCCATCGGGACAGGGGTACATTCAGTACTTC

len: 17
j_gene: TRBJ2-3
abundance: .
d_gene: TRBD2
v_gene: TRBV5-1
CDR3aa: CASSFGTSGWSTDTQYF
CDR3nt: TGCGCCAGCAGCTTCGGGACTAGCGGGTGGAGCACAGATACGCAGTATTTT

len: 14
j_gene: TRBJ2-3
abundance: few
d_gene: TRBD2
v_gene: TRBV27
CDR3aa: CASAGGLLADTQYF
CDR3nt: TGTGCCAGTGCGGGGGGACTCCTAGCAGATACGCAGTATTTT

len: 17
j_gene: TRBJ2-5
abundance: .
d_gene: .
v_gene: TRBV9
CDR3aa: CASSARPQTAGQETQYF
CDR3nt: TGTGCCAGCAGCGCCCGACCCCAGACCGCGGGGCAAGAGACCCAGTACTTC

len: 13
j_gene: TRBJ1-1
abundance: .
d_gene: TRBD1
v_gene: TRBV16
CDR3aa: CASYGTANTEAFF
CDR3nt: TGTGCCAGTTACGGGACAGCGAACACTGAAGCTTTCTTT

len: 14
j_gene: TRBJ2-5
abundance: .
d_gene: .
v_gene: TRBV11-2
CDR3aa: CASSFAGTPRTQYF
CDR3nt: TGTGCCAGCAGCTTCGCCGGGACCCCCCGGACCCAGTACTTC

len: 13
j_gene: TRBJ1-5
abundance: .
d_gene: .
v_gene: TRBV30
CDR3aa: CAWSVLRNQPQHF
CDR3nt: TGTGCCTGGAGTGTTTTGAGGAATCAGCCCCAGCATTTT

len: 15
j_gene: TRBJ1-5
abundance: few
d_gene: TRBD1
v_gene: TRBV30
CDR3aa: CAWSVGGQGEQPQHF
CDR3nt: TGTGCCTGGAGTGTAGGGGGACAGGGAGAGCAGCCCCAGCATTTT

len: 14
j_gene: TRBJ1-2
abundance: .
d_gene: .
v_gene: TRBV21-1
CDR3aa: CASSKVDTPAGYTF
CDR3nt: TGTGCCAGCAGCAAAGTCGACACTCCAGCCGGCTACACCTTC

len: 11
j_gene: TRBJ2-7
abundance: .
d_gene: .
v_gene: TRBV20-1
CDR3aa: CSASGRPEQYF
CDR3nt: TGCAGTGCTAGTGGTAGGCCCGAGCAGTACTTC

len: 16
j_gene: TRBJ2-2
abundance: .
d_gene: .
v_gene: TRBV14
CDR3aa: CASSRAGQPNTGELFF
CDR3nt: TGTGCCAGCAGTCGGGCGGGACAACCGAACACCGGGGAGCTGTTTTTT

len: 16
j_gene: TRBJ2-3
abundance: .
d_gene: TRBD2
v_gene: TRBV7-2
CDR3aa: CASSSLAGLSTDTQYF
CDR3nt: TGTGCCAGCAGCTCTTTAGCGGGGTTGAGCACAGATACGCAGTATTTT

len: 14
j_gene: TRBJ2-7
abundance: .
d_gene: .
v_gene: TRBV29-1
CDR3aa: CSVEVRETTYEQYF
CDR3nt: TGCAGCGTTGAGGTACGGGAGACAACCTACGAGCAGTACTTC

len: 14
j_gene: TRBJ2-7
abundance: few
d_gene: .
v_gene: TRBV7-2
CDR3aa: CASSLRQAVSEQYF
CDR3nt: TGTGCCAGCAGCTTAAGACAGGCTGTCTCCGAGCAGTACTTC

len: 15
j_gene: TRBJ2-6
abundance: few
d_gene: .
v_gene: TRBV7-3
CDR3aa: CASSRGPSGANVLTF
CDR3nt: TGTGCCAGCAGCCGGGGGCCCTCTGGGGCCAACGTCCTGACTTTC

len: 17
j_gene: TRBJ2-3
abundance: .
d_gene: TRBD2
v_gene: TRBV10-1
CDR3aa: CASSESGGIQITDTQYF
CDR3nt: TGCGCCAGCAGTGAGTCCGGGGGGATCCAAATCACAGATACGCAGTATTTT

len: 14
j_gene: TRBJ1-1
abundance: .
d_gene: TRBD1
v_gene: TRBV7-9
CDR3aa: CASSLLGTVEEAFF
CDR3nt: TGTGCCAGCAGCTTACTGGGGACAGTCGAGGAAGCTTTCTTT

len: 17
j_gene: TRBJ2-1
abundance: .
d_gene: TRBD1
v_gene: TRBV10-3
CDR3aa: CAIMGTGVVGSYNEQFF
CDR3nt: TGTGCCATCATGGGGACAGGGGTGGTGGGCTCCTACAATGAGCAGTTCTTC

len: 13
j_gene: TRBJ1-2
abundance: .
d_gene: .
v_gene: TRBV5-1
CDR3aa: CASSLGQIYGYTF
CDR3nt: TGCGCCAGCAGCCTAGGACAGATCTATGGCTACACCTTC

len: 15
j_gene: TRBJ1-6
abundance: .
d_gene: .
v_gene: TRBV7-9
CDR3aa: CASSLAGGLNSPLHF
CDR3nt: TGTGCCAGCAGCTTAGCCGGAGGGCTGAATTCACCCCTCCACTTT